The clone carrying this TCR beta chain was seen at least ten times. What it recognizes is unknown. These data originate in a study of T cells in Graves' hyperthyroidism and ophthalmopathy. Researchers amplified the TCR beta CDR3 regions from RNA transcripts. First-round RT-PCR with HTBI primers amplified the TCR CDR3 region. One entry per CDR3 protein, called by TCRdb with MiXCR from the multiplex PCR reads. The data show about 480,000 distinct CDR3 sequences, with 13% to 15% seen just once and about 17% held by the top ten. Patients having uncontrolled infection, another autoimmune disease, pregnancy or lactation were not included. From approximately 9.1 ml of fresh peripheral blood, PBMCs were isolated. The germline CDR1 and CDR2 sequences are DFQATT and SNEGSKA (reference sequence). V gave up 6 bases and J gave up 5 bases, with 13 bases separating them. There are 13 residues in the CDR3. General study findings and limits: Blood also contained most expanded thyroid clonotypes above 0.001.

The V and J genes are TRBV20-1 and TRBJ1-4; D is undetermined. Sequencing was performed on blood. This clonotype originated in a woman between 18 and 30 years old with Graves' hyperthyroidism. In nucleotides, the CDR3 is TGCAGTGCCTTGGGGTCAGCCAATGAAAAACTGTTTTTT. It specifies CSALGSANEKLFF.